This T cell receptor beta chain was retrieved from a study of control samples from healthy donors and cancer patients (dated by TCRdb to the early 2020s). On this clone itself: Which antigen it targets is not known. No base qualities exist here, and no much larger clone lies one base off it.

The CDR3 runs 14 residues from the cysteine to the phenylalanine. CDR3 DNA only is kept here, 42 bases in frame from base 1. The germline V gene sets CDR1 to MDHEN and CDR2 to SYDVKM. V sheds 5 bases and J sheds 2 bases, leaving 12 bases between their ends. The library was produced with the immunoSEQ multiplex PCR assay. TCRdb holds this immuneACCESS table with in-frame rearrangements only. Some clones are missing; in checked studies, unresolved V genes explain under half, and the rest has no known cause. For this sample there are 100,000 to 150,000 clones; about 93% appear just once. Jointly, the top ten make up 2.5% of the sample.

The sequence derives from a middle-aged man in good health. The sequenced sample consisted of blood. The V and J genes are TRBV28 and TRBJ1-2; the D gene identity is not certain. The sequenced DNA is TGTGCCAGCAGTACAAGCGCCTCCAACTATGGCTACACCTTC. This sequence encodes CASSTSASNYGYTF.